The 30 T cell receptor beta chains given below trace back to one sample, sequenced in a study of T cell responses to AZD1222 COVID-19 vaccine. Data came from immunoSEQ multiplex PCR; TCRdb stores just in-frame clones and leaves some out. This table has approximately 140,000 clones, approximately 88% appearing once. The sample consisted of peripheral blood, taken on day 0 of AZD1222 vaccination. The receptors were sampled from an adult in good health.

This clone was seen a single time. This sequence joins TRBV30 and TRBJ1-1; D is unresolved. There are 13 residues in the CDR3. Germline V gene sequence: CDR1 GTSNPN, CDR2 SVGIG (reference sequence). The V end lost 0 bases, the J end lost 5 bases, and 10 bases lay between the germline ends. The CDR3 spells CAWSVFRGTEAFF. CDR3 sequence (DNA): TGTGCCTGGAGTGTATTTAGAGGAACTGAAGCTTTCTTT.

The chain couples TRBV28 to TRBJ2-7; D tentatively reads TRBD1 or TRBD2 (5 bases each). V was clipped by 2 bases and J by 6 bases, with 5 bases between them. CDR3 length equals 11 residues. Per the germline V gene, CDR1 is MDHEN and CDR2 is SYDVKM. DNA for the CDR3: TGTGCCAGCAGTTTAGGGGGCGAGCAGTACTTC. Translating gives CASSLGGEQYF.

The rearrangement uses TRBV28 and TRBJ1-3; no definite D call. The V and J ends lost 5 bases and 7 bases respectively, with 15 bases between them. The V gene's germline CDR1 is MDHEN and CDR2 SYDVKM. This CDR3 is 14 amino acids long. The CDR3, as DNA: TGTGCCAGCAGTACCCTGGGGTCCGGGAACACCATATATTTT. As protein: CASSTLGSGNTIYF. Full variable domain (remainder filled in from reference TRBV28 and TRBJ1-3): DVKVTQSSRYLVKRTGEKVFLECVQDMDHENMFWYRQDPGLGLRLIYFSYDVKMKEKGDIPEGYSVSREKKERFSLILESASTNQTSMYLCASSTLGSGNTIYFGEGSWLTVV.

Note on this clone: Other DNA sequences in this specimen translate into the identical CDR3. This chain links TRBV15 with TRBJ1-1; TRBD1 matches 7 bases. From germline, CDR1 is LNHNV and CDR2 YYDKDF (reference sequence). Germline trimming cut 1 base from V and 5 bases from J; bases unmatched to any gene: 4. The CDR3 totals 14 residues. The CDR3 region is CATSRAQGRTEAFF. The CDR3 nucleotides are TGTGCCACCAGCAGAGCACAGGGGAGAACTGAAGCTTTCTTT.

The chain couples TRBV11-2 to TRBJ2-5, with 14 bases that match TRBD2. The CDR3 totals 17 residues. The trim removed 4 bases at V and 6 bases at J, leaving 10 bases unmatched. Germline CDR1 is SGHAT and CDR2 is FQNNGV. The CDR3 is CASSSPPGTSGGKTQYF. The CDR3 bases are TGTGCCAGCAGCTCACCCCCCGGGACTAGCGGGGGAAAGACCCAGTACTTC.

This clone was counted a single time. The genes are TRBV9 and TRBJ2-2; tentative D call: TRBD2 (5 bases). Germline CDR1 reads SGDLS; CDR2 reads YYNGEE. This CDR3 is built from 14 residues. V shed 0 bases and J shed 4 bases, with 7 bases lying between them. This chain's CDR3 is CASSVEGATGELFF. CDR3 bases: TGTGCCAGCAGCGTAGAGGGAGCCACCGGGGAGCTGTTTTTT.

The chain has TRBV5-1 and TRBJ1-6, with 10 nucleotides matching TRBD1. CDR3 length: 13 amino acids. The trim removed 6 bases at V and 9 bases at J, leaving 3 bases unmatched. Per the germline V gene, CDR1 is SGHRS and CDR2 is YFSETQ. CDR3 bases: TGCGCCAGCATGGGGGACAGGGGTTCACCCCTCCACTTT. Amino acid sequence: CASMGDRGSPLHF.

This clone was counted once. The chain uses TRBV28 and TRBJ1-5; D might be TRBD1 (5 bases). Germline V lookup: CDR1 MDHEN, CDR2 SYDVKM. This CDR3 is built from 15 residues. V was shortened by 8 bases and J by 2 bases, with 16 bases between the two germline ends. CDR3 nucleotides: TGTGCCAGCCTTATGGGGGGATCGGGCAATCAGCCCCAGCATTTT. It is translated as CASLMGGSGNQPQHF.

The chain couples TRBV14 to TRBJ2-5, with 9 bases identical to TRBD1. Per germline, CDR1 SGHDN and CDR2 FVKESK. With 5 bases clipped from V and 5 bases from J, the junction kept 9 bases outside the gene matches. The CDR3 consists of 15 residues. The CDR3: CASSLIQGAGETQYF. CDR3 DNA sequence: TGTGCCAGCAGCTTGATACAGGGGGCTGGGGAGACCCAGTACTTC.

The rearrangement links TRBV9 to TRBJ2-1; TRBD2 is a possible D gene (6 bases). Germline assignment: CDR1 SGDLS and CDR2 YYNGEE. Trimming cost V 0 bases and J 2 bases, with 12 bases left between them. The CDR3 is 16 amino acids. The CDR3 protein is CASSVGGTGTYNEQFF. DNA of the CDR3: TGTGCCAGCAGCGTAGGGGGGACTGGGACCTACAATGAGCAGTTCTTC.

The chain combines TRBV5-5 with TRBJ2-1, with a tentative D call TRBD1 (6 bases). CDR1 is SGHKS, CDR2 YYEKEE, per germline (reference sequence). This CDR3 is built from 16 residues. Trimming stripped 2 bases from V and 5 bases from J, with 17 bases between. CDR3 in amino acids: CASSLGLRDTHNEQFF. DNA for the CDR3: TGTGCCAGCAGCTTAGGTCTGAGGGACACACACAATGAGCAGTTCTTC.

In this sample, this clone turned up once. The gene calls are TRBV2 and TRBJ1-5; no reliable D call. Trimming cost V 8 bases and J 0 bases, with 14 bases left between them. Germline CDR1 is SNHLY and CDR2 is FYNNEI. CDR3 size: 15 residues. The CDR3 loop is CASLPGIFSNQPQHF. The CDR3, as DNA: TGTGCCAGCTTACCCGGAATCTTTAGCAATCAGCCCCAGCATTTT. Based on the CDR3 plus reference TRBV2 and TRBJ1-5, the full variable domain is EPEVTQTPSHQVTQMGQEVILRCVPISNHLYFYWYRQILGQKVEFLVSFYNNEISEKSEIFDDQFSVERPDGSNFTLKIRSTKLEDSAMYFCASLPGIFSNQPQHFGDGTRLSIL.

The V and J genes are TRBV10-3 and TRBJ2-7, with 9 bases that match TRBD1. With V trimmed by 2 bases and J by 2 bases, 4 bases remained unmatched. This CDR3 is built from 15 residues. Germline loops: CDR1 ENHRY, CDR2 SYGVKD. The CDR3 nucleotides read TGTGCCATCAGTGAGGGGACAGGGATGACCTACGAGCAGTACTTC. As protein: CAISEGTGMTYEQYF.

The CDR3 here is CASSDTDPNEQFF. CDR3 nucleotide sequence: TGTGCCAGCAGTGATACGGACCCCAATGAGCAGTTCTTC. The chain has TRBV6-2 or TRBV6-3 and TRBJ2-1, with D hard to call. This CDR3 is built from 13 residues. V lost 5 bases and J 6 bases, leaving 11 bases between the germline ends. In germline, CDR1 is MNHEY, CDR2 SVGEGT.

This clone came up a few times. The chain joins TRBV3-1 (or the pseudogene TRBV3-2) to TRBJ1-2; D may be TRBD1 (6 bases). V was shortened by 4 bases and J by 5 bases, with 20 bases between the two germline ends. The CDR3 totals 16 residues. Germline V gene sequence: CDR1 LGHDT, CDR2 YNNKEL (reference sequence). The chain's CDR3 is CASSPRDPGAGYGYTF. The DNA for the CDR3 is TGTGCCAGCAGCCCTAGGGATCCAGGGGCAGGATATGGCTACACCTTC.

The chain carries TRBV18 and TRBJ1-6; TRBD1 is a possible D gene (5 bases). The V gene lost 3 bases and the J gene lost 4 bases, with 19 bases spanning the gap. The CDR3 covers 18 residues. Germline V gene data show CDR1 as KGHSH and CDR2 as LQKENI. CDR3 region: CASSPAVSRRTYNSPLHF. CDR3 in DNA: TGTGCCAGCTCACCCGCAGTGTCACGTCGGACATATAATTCACCCCTCCACTTT. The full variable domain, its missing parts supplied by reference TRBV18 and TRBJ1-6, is NAGVMQNPRHLVRRRGQEARLRCSPMKGHSHVYWYRQLPEEGLKFMVYLQKENIIDESGMPKERFSAEFPKEGPSILRIQQVVRGDSAAYFCASSPAVSRRTYNSPLHFGNGTRLTVT.

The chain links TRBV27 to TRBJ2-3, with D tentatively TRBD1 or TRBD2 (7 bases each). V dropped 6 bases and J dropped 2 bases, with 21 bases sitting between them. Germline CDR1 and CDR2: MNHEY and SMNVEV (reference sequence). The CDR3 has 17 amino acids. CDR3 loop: CASRNGYGGTVTDTQYF. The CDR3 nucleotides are TGTGCCAGCAGAAATGGGTACGGGGGGACAGTCACAGATACGCAGTATTTT.

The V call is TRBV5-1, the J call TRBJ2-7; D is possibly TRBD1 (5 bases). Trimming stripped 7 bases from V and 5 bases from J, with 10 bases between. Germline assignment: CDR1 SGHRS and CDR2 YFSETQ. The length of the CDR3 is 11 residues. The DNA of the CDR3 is TGCGCCAGCGCAGGGTGGCACGAGCAGTACTTC. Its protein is CASAGWHEQYF.

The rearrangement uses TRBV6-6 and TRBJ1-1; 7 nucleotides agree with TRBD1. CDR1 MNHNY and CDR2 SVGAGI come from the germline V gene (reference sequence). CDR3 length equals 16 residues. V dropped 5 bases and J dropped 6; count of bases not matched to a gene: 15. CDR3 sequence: CASSNFRTGGTAEAFF. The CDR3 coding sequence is TGTGCCAGCAGTAATTTTAGGACAGGCGGGACCGCTGAAGCTTTCTTT.

The CDR3 loop is CASSRDPTGPAEQYF. CDR3 bases: TGTGCCAGCAGTAGAGACCCGACAGGGCCGGCCGAGCAGTACTTC. The chain uses TRBV27 and TRBJ2-7; 7 nucleotides align to TRBD1. In germline, CDR1 is MNHEY, CDR2 SMNVEV (reference sequence). V gave up 5 bases and J gave up 6 bases; unmatched junction bases: 13. There are 15 residues in the CDR3.

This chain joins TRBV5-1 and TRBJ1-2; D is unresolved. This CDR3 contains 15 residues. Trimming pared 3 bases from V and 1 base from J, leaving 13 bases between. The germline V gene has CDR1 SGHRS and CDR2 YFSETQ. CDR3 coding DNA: TGCGCCAGCAGCTCTGAGGCGGTTTTTAACTATGGCTACACCTTC. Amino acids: CASSSEAVFNYGYTF.

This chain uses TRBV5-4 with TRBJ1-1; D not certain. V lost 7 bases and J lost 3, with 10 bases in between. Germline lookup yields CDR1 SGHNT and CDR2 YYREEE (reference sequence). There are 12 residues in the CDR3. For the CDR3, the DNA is TGTGCCAGCTCCCTGGACGACACTGAAGCTTTCTTT. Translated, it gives CASSLDDTEAFF.

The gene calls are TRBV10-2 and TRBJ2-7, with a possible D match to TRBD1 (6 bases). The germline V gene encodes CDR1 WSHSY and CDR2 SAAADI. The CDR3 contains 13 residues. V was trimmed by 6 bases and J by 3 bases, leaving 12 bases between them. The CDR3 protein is CASRAGQIYEQYF. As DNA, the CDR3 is TGCGCCAGCAGGGCAGGACAGATCTACGAGCAGTACTTC.

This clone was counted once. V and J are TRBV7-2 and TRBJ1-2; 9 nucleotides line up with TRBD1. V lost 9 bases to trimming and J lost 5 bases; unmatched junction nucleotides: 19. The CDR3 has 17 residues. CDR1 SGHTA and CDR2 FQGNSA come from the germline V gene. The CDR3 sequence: CARRDGGQGLLRYGYTF. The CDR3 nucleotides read TGTGCCAGACGCGACGGAGGACAGGGGCTACTTCGGTATGGCTACACCTTC.

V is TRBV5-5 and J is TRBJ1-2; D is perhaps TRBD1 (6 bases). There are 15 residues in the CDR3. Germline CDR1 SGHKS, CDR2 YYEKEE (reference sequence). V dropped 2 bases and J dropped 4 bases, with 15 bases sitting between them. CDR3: CASSFGGRGFYGYTF. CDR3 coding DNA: TGTGCCAGCAGCTTCGGGGGGCGCGGCTTCTATGGCTACACCTTC.

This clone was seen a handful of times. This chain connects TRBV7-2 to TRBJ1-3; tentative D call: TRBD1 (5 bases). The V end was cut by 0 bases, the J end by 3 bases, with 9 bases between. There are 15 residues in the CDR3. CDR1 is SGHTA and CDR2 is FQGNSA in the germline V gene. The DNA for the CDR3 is TGTGCCAGCAGCTTAGCAGGGGCGGGTGGAAACACCATATATTTT. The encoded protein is CASSLAGAGGNTIYF.

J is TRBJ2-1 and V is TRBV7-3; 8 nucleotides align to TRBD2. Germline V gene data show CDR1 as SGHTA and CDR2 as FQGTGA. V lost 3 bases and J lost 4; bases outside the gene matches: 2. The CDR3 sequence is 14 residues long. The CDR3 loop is CASSLTGGYNEQFF. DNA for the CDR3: TGTGCCAGCAGCTTGACGGGGGGGTACAATGAGCAGTTCTTC.

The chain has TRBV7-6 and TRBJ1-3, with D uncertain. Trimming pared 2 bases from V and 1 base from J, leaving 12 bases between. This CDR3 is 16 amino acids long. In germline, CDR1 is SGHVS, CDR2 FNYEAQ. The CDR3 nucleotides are TGTGCCAGCAGCTTATATGGGCGAGGGTCTGGAAACACCATATATTTT. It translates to CASSLYGRGSGNTIYF.

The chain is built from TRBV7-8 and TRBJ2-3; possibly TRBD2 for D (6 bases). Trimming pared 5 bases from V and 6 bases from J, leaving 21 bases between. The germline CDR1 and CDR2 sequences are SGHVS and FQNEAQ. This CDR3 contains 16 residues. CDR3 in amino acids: CASSPGGFSAHDTQYF. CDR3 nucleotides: TGTGCCAGCAGCCCCGGGGGTTTTTCCGCCCACGATACGCAGTATTTT.

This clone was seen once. The CDR3 nucleotides are TGTGCCATCAGTGGCGACAGACTTGGAGGTGAAAAACTGTTTTTT. This translates into CAISGDRLGGEKLFF. This sequence joins TRBV10-3 and TRBJ1-4, with D perhaps TRBD1 (5 bases). V was shortened by 4 bases and J by 7 bases, with 16 bases between the two germline ends. The CDR3 is 15 residues long. Germline CDR1 reads ENHRY; CDR2 reads SYGVKD.